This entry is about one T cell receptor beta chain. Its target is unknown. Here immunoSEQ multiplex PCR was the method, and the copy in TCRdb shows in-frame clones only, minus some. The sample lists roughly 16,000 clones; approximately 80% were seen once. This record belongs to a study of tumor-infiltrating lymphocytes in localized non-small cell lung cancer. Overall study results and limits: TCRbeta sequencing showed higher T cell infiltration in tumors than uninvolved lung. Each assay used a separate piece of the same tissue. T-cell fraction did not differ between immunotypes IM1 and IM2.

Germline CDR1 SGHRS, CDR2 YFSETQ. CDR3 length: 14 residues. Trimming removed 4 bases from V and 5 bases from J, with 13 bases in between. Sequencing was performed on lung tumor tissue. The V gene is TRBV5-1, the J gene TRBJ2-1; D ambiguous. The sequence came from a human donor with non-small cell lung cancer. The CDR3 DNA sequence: TGCGCCAGCAGCCCCTGGCTAGAAAACAATGAGCAGTTCTTC. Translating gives CASSPWLENNEQFF.